The 17 T cell receptor beta chains below all came from one sample that was sequenced in a study of cytomegalovirus exposure and HLA in healthy donors. Here immunoSEQ multiplex PCR was the method, and the copy in TCRdb shows in-frame clones only, minus some. In the table there are about 200,000 clones, 81% of which are singletons. Sequenced: PBMCs. The source of these receptors is a woman aged 25-40 years in good health and CMV-seronegative.

This clone was observed a few times. The chain is built from TRBV18 and TRBJ1-3; TRBD1 agrees at 7 bases. Unmatched junction bases numbered 14, after V lost 1 base and J lost 2 bases. The CDR3 sequence is 19 residues long. From germline, CDR1 is KGHSH and CDR2 LQKENI. This CDR3 reads CASSPHPGQTPNPGNTIYF. The CDR3 DNA follows: TGTGCCAGCTCACCACACCCGGGACAGACACCTAACCCTGGAAACACCATATATTTT.

The J gene is TRBJ1-5, the V gene TRBV6-1; TRBD1 might be the D (6 bases). Trimming left V 2 bases short and J 4 bases short, with 18 bases between. This CDR3 is built from 17 residues. Looked up from germline, CDR1 is MNHNS and CDR2 is SASEGT. The CDR3 sequence: CASSESGGAGVNQPQHF. As DNA, the CDR3 is TGTGCCAGCAGTGAAAGTGGTGGGGCAGGGGTTAATCAGCCCCAGCATTTT.

V gene TRBV6-5 combines with J gene TRBJ1-1; a possible D gene is TRBD1 (6 bases). This CDR3 comprises 13 residues. CDR1 and CDR2 from the germline V gene are MNHEY and SVGAGI. Between the trimmed V and J ends, which lost 6 bases and 9 bases, there was a span of 17 bases. CDR3 protein: CASSLEGGRQAFF. The CDR3 DNA reads as TGTGCCAGCAGCCTCGAAGGGGGTAGACAAGCTTTCTTT.

The chain uses TRBV11-2 and TRBJ1-3; D is possibly TRBD1 (5 bases). Germline CDR1 and CDR2: SGHAT and FQNNGV. The V end lost 4 bases, the J end lost 4 bases, and 17 bases lay between the germline ends. The CDR3 spans 16 residues. This CDR3 reads CASSSRAEGRGNTIYF. CDR3 bases: TGTGCCAGCAGCTCAAGGGCGGAGGGACGCGGAAACACCATATATTTT.

This clone was seen a handful of times. The rearrangement links TRBV27 to TRBJ1-6, with TRBD1 identical over 7 bases. The germline V gene encodes CDR1 MNHEY and CDR2 SMNVEV (reference sequence). Trimming cost V 4 bases and J 2 bases; bases outside gene matches: 8. The CDR3 runs to 17 residues. The CDR3 DNA reads TGTGCCAGCAGTTCCGGACAGGACCTCGCCTATAATTCACCCCTCCACTTT. Translating gives CASSSGQDLAYNSPLHF.

CDR3 in amino acids: CASSSNRGVGGNTIYF. The CDR3 coding sequence is TGTGCCAGCAGCTCGAACAGGGGAGTGGGTGGAAACACCATATATTTT. The genes are TRBV5-4 and TRBJ1-3, with 7 bases matching TRBD1. The CDR3 is made up of 16 amino acids. Trimming removed 3 bases from V and 3 bases from J; junction bases left unmatched: 9. CDR1 SGHNT and CDR2 YYREEE come from the germline V gene (reference sequence).

The J gene is TRBJ1-5, the V gene TRBV2; D is undetermined. This CDR3 has 11 amino acids. The V gene's germline CDR1 is SNHLY and CDR2 FYNNEI. V lost 3 bases to trimming and J lost 9 bases, with 6 bases between them. The CDR3, as DNA: TGTGCCAGCAGTGACTCCGGGCCCCAGCATTTT. It specifies CASSDSGPQHF. Supplemented by reference TRBV2 and TRBJ1-5, the full variable domain reads EPEVTQTPSHQVTQMGQEVILRCVPISNHLYFYWYRQILGQKVEFLVSFYNNEISEKSEIFDDQFSVERPDGSNFTLKIRSTKLEDSAMYFCASSDSGPQHFGDGTRLSIL.

The chain employs TRBV6-1 and TRBJ2-3, with D maybe TRBD2 (6 bases). The CDR3 runs to 15 residues. The ends were cut back, 1 base at V and 4 bases at J, with 12 bases in the middle. Germline assignment: CDR1 MNHNS and CDR2 SASEGT. The CDR3, as DNA: TGTGCCAGCAGTGAAGGGGTGACTAGACCAGATACGCAGTATTTT. The encoded protein is CASSEGVTRPDTQYF.

The chain links TRBV27 to TRBJ2-7; TRBD1 matches at 7 bases. The germline gives CDR1 MNHEY, CDR2 SMNVEV (reference sequence). The CDR3 covers 16 residues. Unmatched junction bases numbered 14, after V lost 7 bases and J lost 2 bases. Written as DNA, the CDR3 is TGTGCCAGCACCCCTGGGAGCGGACAGGCGGCCTACGAGCAGTACTTC. This codes for CASTPGSGQAAYEQYF.

V and J are TRBV9 and TRBJ2-3; the match to TRBD2 covers 7 bases. This CDR3 spans 14 amino acids. The J segment lost 4 bases and the V segment lost 0 bases, leaving 2 bases of the junction unmatched. Germline V lookup: CDR1 SGDLS, CDR2 YYNGEE. The CDR3 here is CASSVGGGADTQYF. CDR3 coding DNA: TGTGCCAGCAGCGTAGGTGGGGGGGCAGATACGCAGTATTTT.

The genes are TRBV6-1 and TRBJ2-7, with 10 positions matching TRBD1. The CDR3 has 15 amino acids. Losses at the gene ends were 0 bases for V and 5 bases for J; bases not matched to a gene: 4. Germline V lookup: CDR1 MNHNS, CDR2 SASEGT. The CDR3 coding sequence is TGTGCCAGCAGTGAAGCACCCGGGACAGGGGACGAGCAGTACTTC. Translated, it gives CASSEAPGTGDEQYF.

V is TRBV2 and J is TRBJ2-3, with 8 bases matching TRBD2. Unmatched junction bases numbered 9, after V lost 7 bases and J lost 0 bases. This CDR3 contains 16 residues. Germline CDR1 is SNHLY and CDR2 is FYNNEI. The CDR3 loop reads CASNLWSSGSTDTQYF. CDR3 DNA: TGTGCCAGCAACCTGTGGTCTAGCGGGAGCACAGATACGCAGTATTTT.

The chain links TRBV7-3 to TRBJ1-1; D gene ambiguous. Germline V gene lookup returns CDR1 SGHTA and CDR2 FQGTGA. This CDR3 has 14 amino acids. The V gene lost 2 bases and the J gene lost 4 bases, with 11 bases spanning the gap. CDR3 loop: CASSLVGVGTEAFF. The CDR3 nucleotides read TGTGCCAGCAGCTTAGTGGGCGTAGGCACTGAAGCTTTCTTT.

This clone was detected many times. The chain is built from TRBV14 and TRBJ2-3; no clear D. The V end lost 1 base, the J end lost 0 bases, and 8 bases lay between the germline ends. CDR1 is SGHDN and CDR2 is FVKESK in the germline V gene. CDR3 size: 15 residues. The CDR3 loop is CASSQAVISTDTQYF. Written as DNA, the CDR3 is TGTGCCAGCAGCCAAGCGGTAATCAGCACAGATACGCAGTATTTT.

This clone was observed a few times. The chain recombines TRBV7-9 with TRBJ2-7; TRBD1 agrees at 9 bases. The CDR3 loop spans 14 amino acids. The V segment lost 5 bases and the J segment 3 bases; nucleotides outside the gene matches: 5. Germline lookup yields CDR1 SEHNR and CDR2 FQNEAQ (reference sequence). CDR3 bases: TGTGCCAGCAGCCTGGGACAGGGTCTCTACGAGCAGTACTTC. Its translation: CASSLGQGLYEQYF. Based on the CDR3 plus reference TRBV7-9 and TRBJ2-7, the full variable domain is DTGVSQNPRHKITKRGQNVTFRCDPISEHNRLYWYRQTLGQGPEFLTYFQNEAQLEKSRLLSDRFSAERPKGSFSTLEIQRTEQGDSAMYLCASSLGQGLYEQYFGPGTRLTVT.

The rearrangement joins TRBV18 to TRBJ2-2; a weak D match, TRBD1 (6 bases). Germline CDR1 KGHSH, CDR2 LQKENI. This CDR3 region has 14 residues. Between the trimmed V and J ends, which lost 3 bases and 6 bases, there was a span of 11 bases. CDR3 sequence: CASSPSAGAGELFF. The CDR3 DNA sequence: TGTGCCAGCTCACCTTCGGCAGGGGCCGGGGAGCTGTTTTTT.

This clone was seen only a few times. This chain links TRBV7-9 with TRBJ1-5; tentative D call: TRBD1 (5 bases). This CDR3 region has 13 residues. Germline V gene data show CDR1 as SEHNR and CDR2 as FQNEAQ (reference sequence). The V and J ends lost 5 bases and 4 bases respectively, with 9 bases between them. This chain's CDR3 is CASSPTVNQPQHF. In nucleotides, the CDR3 is TGTGCCAGCAGCCCGACAGTAAATCAGCCCCAGCATTTT.